This note documents a single T cell receptor beta chain sequence. In its sample, this clonotype was seen a few times. It lacks a known antigen. Per-base quality was not reported, and no clone a single base away is much larger than it. Library creation used 5' RACE. The sequencer listed for this sample is Illumina HiSeq 2500. A second PCR of about 7 to 12 cycles was performed with a sample-barcoded 5' primer and a J-beta primer mix. A unique molecular identifier was introduced onto each TCR beta cDNA molecule by a template-switch 5' adaptor carrying 12 random nucleotides. Each sample yielded at least 2.5 million CDR3-containing paired-end reads. The Mint cDNA synthesis kit, primed by a TRBC-specific oligonucleotide, was used to synthesize first-strand cDNA from all RNA. Following uracil-DNA glycosylase treatment, all cDNA underwent a first 18-cycle PCR with the universal primers M1SS and BC2_uni_R. Concerning the study's data processing: For normalization, 1 million high-quality reads were randomly selected from each sample, with every read carrying a distinct molecular identifier. Instead of being binned into consensus sequences, reads that shared molecular identifiers were thrown out. MiTCR, with a Q25 quality threshold and the strictest error-elimination algorithm, was used for CDR3 identification, clonotype clustering and error correction. A nonparametric unseen species model with Euler transformation was used to estimate a lower bound on total TCR beta diversity. TCRdb applied fastp at Q25 and MiXCR to the public reads, then kept only in-frame beta chains. For every CDR3 protein sequence, its rows merge into one entry that carries the most common genes and DNA. These V and J calls derive from TCRdb rather than the authors' analysis. A total of just under 750,000 distinct CDR3 sequences appear in this sample, 22% of them only once. The ten largest make up about 22% of the sample.

These data belong to a study of blood T cells in healthy people across ages (dated by TCRdb to the mid-2010s). General notes on the study: In model experiments, roughly one uniquely barcoded TCR beta cDNA molecule per two T cells was captured by template switching. Age-related changes in TCR beta repertoire diversity were measured in the study by deep sequencing normalized with unique cDNA molecular identifiers. Donors were grouped into four age groups: young (average about 15 years), middle-aged (under 40), aged (approximately 58) and long-lived (around 80). Donors of different ages were randomly distributed across sequencing lanes to avoid experimental bias. The study analyzed two additional independent replicas of 1 million unique cDNA reads from the same blood draw for two donors, one aged 18 to 29 and one aged 80 or older. The full study reports these points: As age increased, observed TCR beta diversity per million T cells dropped in a roughly linear way, and a significant reduction was already evident by age around 41. There was a strong correlation between observed TCR beta diversity and the percentage of naive T cells measured by flow cytometry. Compared with the aged group, the long-lived group had more naive CD4+ T cells, fewer expanded clones and increased TCR diversity, a pattern suggesting age selection. Because donor CMV infection status was unknown, age-related changes in expanded clonotypes were potentially confounded. Estimates of total diversity based on one million sequenced T cells were regarded as lower bounds and as underestimates. Since profiling was done on bulk unsorted PBMCs, naive and antigen-experienced compartments could not be conclusively compared.

V and J lose 0 bases and 4 bases, and a span of 9 bases separates them. Sequences SGHRS (CDR1) and YFSETQ (CDR2) are obtained from the germline V gene. From the cysteine through the phenylalanine, the CDR3 covers 14 amino acids. This entry keeps only the CDR3 DNA: 42 bases, framed from base 1. Systemically healthy Caucasian individuals from Russia, roughly 40 in total and aged about 6 to 100 years, were included as donors. Ten milliliters of peripheral blood were drawn from each donor into EDTA-treated Vacutainer tubes. PBMCs were isolated by Ficoll-Paque density-gradient centrifugation, with at least 7 million obtained per sample. Total RNA was extracted from PBMCs with Trizol reagent, with at least 5 micrograms obtained per sample. For every donor, flow cytometry on a PBMC aliquot measured the percentage of naive CD45RAhigh/CD27high T cells.

The sequenced sample consisted of blood. The chain was built from TRBV5-1 and TRBJ2-3; there is no confident call for the D gene. The origin of this receptor is a man aged 70-80 years in good health. The sequenced DNA: TGCGCCAGCAGCTTGGGGGCGGCGGCAGATACGCAGTATTTT. This gives the protein CASSLGAAADTQYF.